This T cell receptor (beta chain) comes out of a study of shared clonotypes between healthy human individuals. V gave up 0 bases and J gave up 4 bases, with 16 bases separating them. CDR3 length equals 16 residues. Germline V CDR1 and CDR2: SGHAT, FQNNGV. The sample holds a few counts of this clone. Antigen specificity is unknown. Study-wide points: Investigators expected sequencing depth to affect clonotype sharing among donors.

Assay: immunoSEQ multiplex PCR; the TCRdb copy retains only in-frame clones and omits some. The repertoire holds about 470,000 clones, with about 85% as singletons. Sequencing was done on a sample of PBMCs. The chain links TRBV11-2 to TRBJ2-7; D perhaps matches TRBD2 (7 bases). The origin of this receptor is a woman aged 40 to 55 in good health. Some clones in this sample may be carry-over from other donors' samples. DNA for the CDR3: TGTGCCAGCAGCTTAGATAGGGGGGGCGCGGGGTACGAGCAGTACTTC. Protein sequence: CASSLDRGGAGYEQYF.